These 29 T cell receptor beta chains were all obtained from the same sample, sequenced in a study of HIV-infected patients and healthy controls. The repertoire came from unfractionated whole blood and reflected all unsorted peripheral T cells. Reverse transcription used approximately 500 ng RNA and constant-region primers for alpha and beta. Alpha and beta chain libraries were made separately by chain-specific third strand synthesis with multiplexing indices. TCRdb reprocessed the 5' RACE reads via MiXCR and lists one record per CDR3 protein. Found here are roughly 7,300 distinct CDR3 sequences, approximately 8.4% of them singletons; the top ten hold less than 10%. This sample comprised blood, obtained before antiretroviral therapy. Receptors were obtained from an adult with HIV infection.

This clonotype is termed medium-sized (0.01 to 0.1%). This sequence joins TRBV20-1 and TRBJ2-3; weak D call: TRBD1 (5 bases). The CDR3 loop spans 14 amino acids. The V end was cut by 1 base, the J end by 2 bases, with 10 bases between. In germline, CDR1 is DFQATT, CDR2 SNEGSKA (reference sequence). CDR3 sequence (DNA): TGCAGTGCTAGAGCGACAGCTGACACAGATACGCAGTATTTT. This encodes CSARATADTDTQYF.

This clonotype is categorized as medium-sized. V usage is TRBV12-3 or TRBV12-4 and J usage is TRBJ1-1, with TRBD1 identical over 8 bases. The J segment lost 1 base and the V segment lost 5 bases, leaving 9 bases of the junction unmatched. This CDR3 region has 16 residues. The CDR3 here is CASSPPRGRGNTEAFF. CDR3 nucleotides: TGTGCCAGCAGTCCTCCCAGGGGGCGCGGGAACACTGAAGCTTTCTTT.

By its share, this clonotype is medium-sized. CDR3 sequence: CATSRGGGGVENEQFF. The CDR3 coding sequence is TGTGCCACCAGCAGGGGGGGTGGGGGAGTTGAAAATGAGCAGTTCTTC. V is TRBV15 and J is TRBJ2-1, with D possibly being TRBD2 (6 bases). CDR1 is LNHNV, CDR2 YYDKDF, per germline (reference sequence). The CDR3 covers 16 residues. V lost 3 bases and J 7 bases, leaving 19 bases between the germline ends.

The table lists this clonotype with many counts. The chain combines TRBV27 with TRBJ1-3; D remains ambiguous. Germline V gene lookup returns CDR1 MNHEY and CDR2 SMNVEV (reference sequence). This CDR3 has 19 residues. Between the trimmed V and J ends, which lost 5 bases and 0 bases, there was a span of 23 bases. The CDR3 is CASSQEEPSIRGSGNTIYF. The CDR3 coding sequence is TGTGCCAGCAGTCAGGAGGAACCCTCGATTCGGGGCTCTGGAAACACCATATATTTT.

Relative to its sample, this clonotype is medium-sized. The chain recombines TRBV18 with TRBJ2-3; possibly TRBD2 for D (6 bases). V dropped 4 bases and J dropped 2 bases, with 16 bases sitting between them. The CDR3 extends over 16 amino acids. Germline CDR1 is KGHSH and CDR2 is LQKENI. The CDR3 loop is CASSLRGGTTTDTQYF. DNA for the CDR3: TGTGCCAGCTCACTGCGAGGCGGGACGACCACAGATACGCAGTATTTT.

The chain employs TRBV7-2 and TRBJ2-1, with no clear D. The germline V gene has CDR1 SGHTA and CDR2 FQGNSA. Trimming left V 6 bases short and J 3 bases short, with 18 bases between. The CDR3 covers 16 residues. The DNA for the CDR3 is TGTGCCAGCAGACCTTCCGATACATATTACTACAATGAGCAGTTCTTC. The encoded protein is CASRPSDTYYYNEQFF.

In its sample, this clonotype is medium-sized. The rearrangement joins TRBV5-6 to TRBJ2-1, with 7 bases that match TRBD1. V was clipped by 3 bases and J by 5 bases; unmatched bases: 5. In germline, CDR1 is SGHDT, CDR2 YYEEEE. The CDR3 has 14 residues. CDR3 loop: CASSSRDRHNEQFF. CDR3 bases: TGTGCCAGCAGCTCCCGGGACAGACACAATGAGCAGTTCTTC.

This clonotype is classed as large. V is TRBV27 and J is TRBJ1-5; 8 nucleotides line up with TRBD1. Germline CDR1 is MNHEY and CDR2 is SMNVEV (reference sequence). CDR3 length: 16 amino acids. V gave up 1 base and J gave up 5 bases; unmatched junction bases: 7. The CDR3 spells CASSLWGTGPYQPQHF. For the CDR3, the DNA is TGTGCCAGCAGTTTATGGGGGACAGGACCCTATCAGCCCCAGCATTTT.

This clonotype was seen a few times. The CDR3 sequence is CSAWTGGTDTQYF. In DNA, the CDR3 is TGCAGTGCGTGGACAGGGGGCACAGATACGCAGTATTTT. The chain couples TRBV20-1 to TRBJ2-3; 9 nucleotides agree with TRBD1. Germline CDR1 and CDR2: DFQATT and SNEGSKA (reference sequence). With 6 bases clipped from V and 1 base from J, the junction kept 2 bases outside the gene matches. The CDR3 totals 13 residues.

Relative to its sample, this clonotype is medium-sized. The chain links TRBV2 to TRBJ2-3; D might be TRBD1 (5 bases). Trimming pared 6 bases from V and 5 bases from J, leaving 18 bases between. Germline V lookup: CDR1 SNHLY, CDR2 FYNNEI. The CDR3 extends over 15 amino acids. The CDR3 sequence is CASSQAVGRKDTQYF. The CDR3 DNA reads as TGTGCCAGCAGCCAGGCGGTGGGGCGAAAAGATACGCAGTATTTT.

The chain combines TRBV7-9 with TRBJ2-1; D call uncertain. CDR1 is SEHNR and CDR2 is FQNEAQ in the germline V gene (reference sequence). Trimming shortened V by 6 bases and J by 7 bases, and 7 bases separated the two germline ends. This CDR3 contains 11 residues. The CDR3 loop reads CASRKVNEQFF. DNA for the CDR3: TGTGCCAGCAGAAAGGTGAATGAGCAGTTCTTC.

As to this clonotype: This clone may be a read error of a much larger clone one base away. The chain carries TRBV27 and TRBJ1-2; 7 nucleotides agree with TRBD1. CDR1 and CDR2 (germline): MNHEY, SMNVEV (reference sequence). This CDR3 is 13 amino acids long. The ends lost 10 bases at V and 3 bases at J; junction bases unmatched: 8. CDR3 sequence (DNA): TGTGCCACCAAAAACAGGGGCGACTATGGCTACACCTTC. Its protein product is CATKNRGDYGYTF.

A few counts support this clonotype. The rearrangement uses TRBV27 and TRBJ2-7, with 8 nucleotides matching TRBD1. The CDR3 covers 15 residues. Trimming at V came to 5 bases and at J to 5 bases, leaving 11 bases not matched to a gene. Germline assignment: CDR1 MNHEY and CDR2 SMNVEV (reference sequence). In DNA, the CDR3 is TGTGCCAGCAGTAGCATAGGACAGGGAAGAGACGAGCAGTACTTC. Protein: CASSSIGQGRDEQYF.

The rearrangement joins TRBV24-1 to TRBJ2-2; TRBD1 matches at 8 bases. The CDR3 runs to 15 residues. V was pared by 4 bases and J by 5 bases, with 5 bases of the junction left unmatched. CDR1 KGHDR and CDR2 SFDVKD come from the germline V gene. The CDR3 sequence: CATSEPRQGTGELFF. In DNA form, the CDR3 reads TGTGCCACCAGTGAACCTCGACAGGGGACCGGGGAGCTGTTTTTT.

This clonotype is medium-sized (0.01 to 0.1%). This chain joins TRBV7-9 and TRBJ2-1, with TRBD2 matching over 8 bases. The CDR3 is 15 residues long. V trimming: 4 bases; J trimming: 4 bases; junction bases outside the gene matches: 6. Germline V gives CDR1 SEHNR, CDR2 FQNEAQ (reference sequence). In DNA form, the CDR3 reads TGTGCCAGCAGCTCCCGAGCTAGCGGGTACAATGAGCAGTTCTTC. It codes for CASSSRASGYNEQFF.

This clonotype is labeled as medium-sized. V usage is TRBV6-5 and J usage is TRBJ1-5, with D perhaps matching TRBD1 (5 bases). V was pared by 2 bases and J by 4 bases, with 6 bases between. Germline V gene sequence: CDR1 MNHEY, CDR2 SVGAGI. This CDR3 spans 13 amino acids. The CDR3, as DNA: TGTGCCAGCAGTTACGGGGGGAATCAGCCCCAGCATTTT. Residues: CASSYGGNQPQHF.

V gene TRBV5-4 combines with J gene TRBJ1-1; D call uncertain. Germline assignment: CDR1 SGHNT and CDR2 YYREEE (reference sequence). V shed 2 bases and J shed 2 bases, with 10 bases lying between them. This CDR3 has 14 residues. The chain's CDR3 is CASSLTEFNTEAFF. CDR3 DNA sequence: TGTGCCAGCAGCTTAACCGAATTTAACACTGAAGCTTTCTTT. Full variable domain (outside the CDR3, taken from reference TRBV5-4 and TRBJ1-1): ETGVTQSPTHLIKTRGQQVTLRCSSQSGHNTVSWYQQALGQGPQFIFQYYREEENGRGNFPPRFSGLQFPNYSSELNVNALELDDSALYLCASSLTEFNTEAFFGQGTRLTVV.

By its share, this clonotype is medium-sized. DNA of the CDR3: TGTGCCAGCAGTTCGCTCACCCCCTCCTACAATGAGCAGTTCTTC. Encoded protein: CASSSLTPSYNEQFF. J is TRBJ2-1 and V is TRBV6-2 or TRBV6-3; D is unclear. In germline, CDR1 is MNHEY, CDR2 SVGEGT. The ends were cut back, 4 bases at V and 0 bases at J, with 10 bases in the middle. The CDR3 covers 15 residues.

Relative to its sample, this clonotype is medium-sized (0.01 to 0.1%). The genes are TRBV7-8 and TRBJ2-1; 8 nucleotides match TRBD2. There are 20 residues in the CDR3. The V and J ends lost 1 base and 2 bases, in that order; junction bases with no gene match: 16. The germline V gene encodes CDR1 SGHVS and CDR2 FQNEAQ. CDR3 DNA: TGTGCCAGCAGCTTAGTACACCCTGGACTAGCCCACAGGCCCTACAATGAGCAGTTCTTC. Translated: CASSLVHPGLAHRPYNEQFF.

This chain joins TRBV7-6 and TRBJ2-1, with 11 bases aligning to TRBD2. The CDR3 is made up of 17 amino acids. J lost 5 bases, V lost 2 bases, and 8 bases had no gene match. Germline CDR1 SGHVS, CDR2 FNYEAQ. This CDR3 is CASSLWPGLAVNNEQFF. CDR3 DNA: TGTGCCAGCAGCTTATGGCCGGGACTAGCGGTAAACAATGAGCAGTTCTTC.

This clonotype is labeled as medium-sized. The chain uses TRBV4-3 and TRBJ1-3, with D unresolved. V was pared by 1 base and J by 4 bases, with 2 bases between. CDR1 is LGHNA and CDR2 is YSLEER in the germline V gene. This CDR3 is 12 amino acids long. The CDR3 loop is CASSQGGNTIYF. The CDR3 nucleotides read TGCGCCAGCAGCCAAGGGGGAAACACCATATATTTT.

This clonotype counts as medium-sized. This chain joins TRBV24-1 and TRBJ2-6; weak D call: TRBD1 (6 bases). The CDR3 totals 15 residues. CDR1 is KGHDR, CDR2 SFDVKD, per germline. Trimming stripped 4 bases from V and 12 bases from J, with 18 bases between. The CDR3 DNA reads TGTGCCACCAGTGAAAGAGGACAGAGCCTCAGCGTCCTGACTTTC. Its translation: CATSERGQSLSVLTF.

This clonotype has ten or more counts. The chain couples TRBV5-1 to TRBJ1-2; TRBD1 aligns across 10 bases. Per germline, CDR1 SGHRS and CDR2 YFSETQ. The junction had 4 bases not matched to a gene; V was cut back by 4 bases and J by 7 bases. The CDR3 contains 13 residues. The CDR3 region is CASSTDRGSGYTF. For the CDR3, the DNA is TGCGCCAGCAGCACGGACAGGGGGAGTGGCTACACCTTC. Drawing the rest from reference TRBV5-1 and TRBJ1-2, the complete variable domain is KAGVTQTPRYLIKTRGQQVTLSCSPISGHRSVSWYQQTPGQGLQFLFEYFSETQRNKGNFPGRFSGRQFSNSRSEMNVSTLELGDSALYLCASSTDRGSGYTFGSGTRLTVV.

The sample holds many counts of this clonotype. V usage is TRBV5-6 and J usage is TRBJ1-6; no definite D call. Germline assignment: CDR1 SGHDT and CDR2 YYEEEE. Deletions cut 5 bases from V and 7 bases from J, with 10 bases between. The CDR3 totals 13 residues. The CDR3 reads CASSLDLNSPLHF. For the CDR3, the DNA is TGTGCCAGCAGTCTGGACTTGAATTCACCCCTCCACTTT.

This clonotype ranks as large (0.1 to 1%). The genes are TRBV6-5 and TRBJ1-1; D remains unclear. The CDR3 runs to 13 residues. V was clipped by 7 bases and J by 5 bases, with 14 bases between them. Germline CDR1 is MNHEY and CDR2 is SVGAGI. The CDR3 DNA reads as TGTGCCAGCACGTCGGGGATAGGAACTGAAGCTTTCTTT. Translating gives CASTSGIGTEAFF.

This clonotype was found many times. V usage is TRBV19 and J usage is TRBJ1-1; D is undetermined. The CDR3 totals 15 residues. Trimming pared 2 bases from V and 5 bases from J, leaving 15 bases between. Per the germline V gene, CDR1 is LNHDA and CDR2 is SQIVND (reference sequence). CDR3 protein: CASSIYSTGNTEAFF. CDR3 nucleotide sequence: TGTGCCAGTAGTATATATTCCACTGGGAATACTGAAGCTTTCTTT.

By proportion, this clonotype is medium-sized. This chain connects TRBV20-1 to TRBJ2-7, with 11 bases aligning to TRBD2. V trimming: 6 bases; J trimming: 7 bases; junction bases outside the gene matches: 8. The CDR3 has 13 amino acids. CDR1 DFQATT and CDR2 SNEGSKA come from the germline V gene (reference sequence). The CDR3 loop is CSATGLAEGEQYF. In nucleotides, the CDR3 is TGCAGTGCAACGGGACTAGCGGAGGGGGAGCAGTACTTC.

This clonotype was picked up many times. CDR3 in DNA: TGCAGTGCTAGCCCGGGACTAGCGGGAGAAGGAGATACGCAGTATTTT. It translates to CSASPGLAGEGDTQYF. The rearrangement uses TRBV20-1 and TRBJ2-3; 14 bases align to TRBD2. The length of the CDR3 is 16 residues. The V gene's germline CDR1 is DFQATT and CDR2 SNEGSKA (reference sequence). The V gene end was trimmed by 3 bases and the J gene end by 5 bases; junction bases not matched to a gene: 7.

This clonotype showed up many times. The chain joins TRBV9 to TRBJ1-3, with D hard to call. The germline V gene encodes CDR1 SGDLS and CDR2 YYNGEE. The CDR3 has 14 amino acids. V shed 0 bases and J shed 0 bases, with 4 bases lying between them. The CDR3 DNA follows: TGTGCCAGCAGCGTAGAAAACTCTGGAAACACCATATATTTT. Its protein product is CASSVENSGNTIYF.